This entry lists 22 T cell receptor beta chains sequenced from one sample in a study of OX40 agonist ivuxolimab in advanced cancers. Sequenced by immunoSEQ multiplex PCR; TCRdb stores in-frame clones only, minus some. The repertoire has 90,000 or so clones, 91% of them found once; the top ten carry under 8.5%. Sample: CD4+ or CD8+ T cells sorted from blood, taken in a trial of the OX40 agonist ivuxolimab. Source of these receptors: an adult with an advanced solid tumor such as melanoma, head and neck, liver or kidney cancer.

Notes on this clone: Germline and junction disagree at one end, which may indicate a read error. V usage is TRBV7-7 and J usage is TRBJ2-1; TRBD2 matches 10 bases. The CDR3 has 15 residues. Germline CDR1 reads SSHAT; CDR2 reads FNYEAQ (reference sequence). CDR3 region: CASSLGAGGYFEQFF. The DNA for the CDR3 is TGTGCTAGCAGCCTGGGAGCGGGGGGGTACTTTGAGCAGTTCTTC.

This rearrangement joins TRBV18 to TRBJ2-3; tentative D call: TRBD2 (5 bases). The CDR3 length is 17 residues. Trimming took off 3 bases at V and 1 base at J, with 17 bases between the two ends. Germline values: CDR1 KGHSH, CDR2 LQKENI. In nucleotides, the CDR3 is TGTGCCAGCTCACCTCAGACGTTGGAGGATGGCACAGATACGCAGTATTTT. Translated: CASSPQTLEDGTDTQYF.

This sequence joins TRBV30 and TRBJ1-2, with 9 bases identical to TRBD1. The CDR3 consists of 13 residues. V shed 0 bases, J shed 7 bases, and the junction held 3 bases outside the gene matches. Germline values: CDR1 GTSNPN, CDR2 SVGIG (reference sequence). As DNA, the CDR3 is TGTGCCTGGAGTGTGGACAGGGGTTTTGGCTACACCTTC. Residues: CAWSVDRGFGYTF.

The J gene is TRBJ1-6, the V gene TRBV27; D gene uncertain. Trimming pared 5 bases from V and 7 bases from J, leaving 12 bases between. Germline V gene data show CDR1 as MNHEY and CDR2 as SMNVEV (reference sequence). The length of the CDR3 is 14 residues. CDR3 bases: TGTGCCAGCAGTCTTTTAACCGAAAATTCACCCCTCCACTTT. It is translated as CASSLLTENSPLHF.

The chain links TRBV27 to TRBJ1-5; 7 nucleotides agree with TRBD1. V shed 2 bases, J shed 1 base, and the junction held 2 bases outside the gene matches. Germline V gives CDR1 MNHEY, CDR2 SMNVEV (reference sequence). The CDR3 has 15 residues. Here the CDR3 reads CASSLGGQSNQPQHF. The CDR3 nucleotides are TGTGCCAGCAGTTTAGGGGGACAGAGCAATCAGCCCCAGCATTTT.

The chain employs TRBV28 and TRBJ2-3, with D tentatively TRBD1 (5 bases). This CDR3 has 13 residues. Trimming stripped 6 bases from V and 3 bases from J, with 10 bases between. Germline V lookup: CDR1 MDHEN, CDR2 SYDVKM. CDR3 residues: CASRATVTDTQYF. CDR3 bases: TGTGCCAGCAGGGCGACAGTTACAGATACGCAGTATTTT.

The rearrangement joins TRBV9 to TRBJ1-2; tentative D call: TRBD1 (6 bases). Trimming shortened V by 4 bases and J by 5 bases, and 24 bases separated the two germline ends. The germline gives CDR1 SGDLS, CDR2 YYNGEE. The length of the CDR3 is 17 residues. CDR3 sequence (DNA): TGTGCCAGCAGCCCCGGCACAATCGAAGGGGACATATATGGCTACACCTTC. It is translated as CASSPGTIEGDIYGYTF.

The rearrangement uses TRBV27 and TRBJ2-2; D is undetermined. This CDR3 is built from 12 residues. V was cut by 6 bases and J by 7 bases, with 9 bases left in between. Germline CDR1 is MNHEY and CDR2 is SMNVEV (reference sequence). The CDR3 region has the DNA TGTGCCAGCAGCCACGGTGTCGGGGAGCTGTTTTTT. This gives the protein CASSHGVGELFF.

Comments on this clone: Other nucleotide sequences from this sample produce the same CDR3. V usage is TRBV9 and J usage is TRBJ1-1; D remains ambiguous. Germline V CDR1 and CDR2: SGDLS, YYNGEE. The CDR3 covers 14 residues. V was clipped by 0 bases and J by 0 bases, with 6 bases between them. This chain's CDR3 is CASSVGAMNTEAFF. Here the CDR3 DNA reads TGTGCCAGCAGCGTAGGAGCGATGAACACTGAAGCTTTCTTT.

The J gene is TRBJ2-3, the V gene TRBV18, with D perhaps assigned TRBD1 or TRBD2 (5 bases each). The CDR3 totals 13 residues. The V gene's germline CDR1 is KGHSH and CDR2 LQKENI. Trimming stripped 3 bases from V and 6 bases from J, with 10 bases between. CDR3 sequence (DNA): TGTGCCAGCTCACCCCTCGAGGGGGATACGCAGTATTTT. Its translation is CASSPLEGDTQYF. The variable domain in full, with the rest retrieved from reference TRBV18 and TRBJ2-3, is NAGVMQNPRHLVRRRGQEARLRCSPMKGHSHVYWYRQLPEEGLKFMVYLQKENIIDESGMPKERFSAEFPKEGPSILRIQQVVRGDSAAYFCASSPLEGDTQYFGPGTRLTVL.

By sample fraction, this clone is medium-sized. Different DNA sequences within this sample yield the same CDR3. The V and J genes are TRBV7-6 and TRBJ2-7; D is possibly TRBD1 or TRBD2 (5 bases each). CDR3 length equals 13 residues. Germline CDR1 SGHVS, CDR2 FNYEAQ. V was shortened by 3 bases and J by 3 bases, with 9 bases between the two germline ends. In nucleotides, the CDR3 is TGTGCCAGCAGCTTGGGACCGAACTACGAGCAGTACGTC. It translates to CASSLGPNYEQYV.

This rearrangement joins TRBV29-1 to TRBJ2-1; unclear D gene. Germline values: CDR1 SQVTM, CDR2 ANQGSEA. V was trimmed by 5 bases and J by 10 bases, leaving 21 bases between them. This CDR3 region has 14 residues. CDR3: CSVPRRSAPTEQFF. The CDR3 DNA follows: TGCAGCGTTCCCCGGAGATCCGCGCCTACGGAGCAGTTCTTC.

The CDR3 DNA follows: TGTGCCAGCAGCCCCCAGGGTGGGACCACATACAATGAGCAGTTCTTC. This codes for CASSPQGGTTYNEQFF. This chain uses TRBV9 with TRBJ2-1; D tentatively reads TRBD1 or TRBD2 (5 bases each). The CDR3 loop spans 16 amino acids. Germline CDR1 SGDLS, CDR2 YYNGEE. Trimming took 4 bases from V and 4 from J, leaving 18 bases between them.

This rearrangement joins TRBV15 to TRBJ1-5, with D unresolved. Between the trimmed V and J ends, which lost 3 bases and 0 bases, there was a span of 6 bases. CDR3 length: 14 residues. Germline V gene data show CDR1 as LNHNV and CDR2 as YYDKDF (reference sequence). This CDR3 is CATSRKSSNQPQHF. In nucleotides, the CDR3 is TGTGCCACCAGCAGGAAGAGTAGCAATCAGCCCCAGCATTTT.

The rearrangement uses TRBV6-6 and TRBJ2-1; 9 bases are a match to TRBD2. The CDR3 totals 14 residues. V was clipped by 8 bases and J by 4 bases; unmatched bases: 6. The germline CDR1 and CDR2 sequences are MNHNY and SVGAGI (reference sequence). CDR3 in amino acids: CASLGLALYNEQFF. DNA for the CDR3: TGTGCCAGCTTAGGACTAGCGCTTTACAATGAGCAGTTCTTC.

The rearrangement links TRBV7-3 to TRBJ2-3; 9 positions match TRBD2. The CDR3 totals 15 residues. Looked up from germline, CDR1 is SGHTA and CDR2 is FQGTGA. The J segment lost 0 bases and the V segment lost 5 bases, leaving 3 bases of the junction unmatched. The CDR3 sequence is CASSRGLASTDTQYF. The DNA of the CDR3 is TGTGCCAGCAGCCGCGGACTAGCGAGCACAGATACGCAGTATTTT.

The rearrangement links TRBV28 to TRBJ2-5; D remains ambiguous. From germline, CDR1 is MDHEN and CDR2 SYDVKM. The V end lost 2 bases, the J end lost 7 bases, and 8 bases lay between the germline ends. This CDR3 has 12 residues. As DNA, the CDR3 is TGTGCCAGCAGTTTAGGGGTGGTGACCCAGTACTTC. As protein: CASSLGVVTQYF.

The chain links TRBV28 to TRBJ2-3, with D uncertain. This CDR3 comprises 15 residues. Trimming stripped 2 bases from V and 3 bases from J, with 12 bases between. CDR1 MDHEN and CDR2 SYDVKM come from the germline V gene. The CDR3 spells CASSLEFYGTDTQYF. CDR3 sequence (DNA): TGTGCCAGCAGTTTAGAATTTTACGGGACAGATACGCAGTATTTT.

The chain uses TRBV7-2 and TRBJ2-3; 8 bases agree with TRBD2. Germline lookup yields CDR1 SGHTA and CDR2 FQGNSA. This CDR3 region has 19 residues. Trimming at V came to 2 bases and at J to 0 bases, leaving 13 bases not matched to a gene. The CDR3 loop reads CASSLMLRGATQSTDTQYF. CDR3 nucleotides: TGTGCCAGCAGCTTAATGTTGCGGGGGGCTACCCAAAGCACAGATACGCAGTATTTT. Supplemented by reference TRBV7-2 and TRBJ2-3, the full variable domain reads GAGVSQSPSNKVTEKGKDVELRCDPISGHTALYWYRQSLGQGLEFLIYFQGNSAPDKSGLPSDRFSAERTGGSVSTLTIQRTQQEDSAVYLCASSLMLRGATQSTDTQYFGPGTRLTVL.

CDR3 bases: TGTGCCAAGGAGGGTTGGCCCTACGAGCAGTACGTC. Translated, it gives CAKEGWPYEQYV. This rearrangement joins TRBV25-1 to TRBJ2-7; D perhaps matches TRBD2 (6 bases). V was shortened by 10 bases and J by 2 bases, with 12 bases between the two germline ends. Per germline, CDR1 MGHDK and CDR2 SYGVNS. The CDR3 is made up of 12 amino acids.

The chain uses TRBV28 and TRBJ1-2; TRBD1 might be the D (5 bases). V lost 3 bases and J 3 bases, leaving 11 bases between the germline ends. CDR1 MDHEN and CDR2 SYDVKM come from the germline V gene. This CDR3 is built from 14 residues. CDR3 sequence: CASSFPDSYYGYTF. CDR3 sequence (DNA): TGTGCCAGCAGTTTTCCCGACAGTTACTATGGCTACACCTTC.

The chain recombines TRBV7-9 with TRBJ2-1; no firm D call. Trimming took off 5 bases at V and 10 bases at J, with 12 bases between the two ends. Germline V gene lookup returns CDR1 SEHNR and CDR2 FQNEAQ (reference sequence). This CDR3 is 12 amino acids long. DNA of the CDR3: TGTGCCAGCAGCCGGACGGTGGGAGAGCAGTTCTTC. Its protein is CASSRTVGEQFF.